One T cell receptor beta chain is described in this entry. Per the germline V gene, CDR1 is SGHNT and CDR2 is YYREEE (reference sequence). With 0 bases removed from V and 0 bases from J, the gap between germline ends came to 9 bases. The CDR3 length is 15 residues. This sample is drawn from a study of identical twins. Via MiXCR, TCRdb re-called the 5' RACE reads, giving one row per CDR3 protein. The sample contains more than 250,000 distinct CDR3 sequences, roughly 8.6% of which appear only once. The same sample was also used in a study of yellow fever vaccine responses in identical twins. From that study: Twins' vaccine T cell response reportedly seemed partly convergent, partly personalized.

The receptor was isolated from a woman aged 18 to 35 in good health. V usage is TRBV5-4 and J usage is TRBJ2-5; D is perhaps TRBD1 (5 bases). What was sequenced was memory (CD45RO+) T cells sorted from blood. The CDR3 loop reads CASSLEAGYQETQYF. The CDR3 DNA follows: TGTGCCAGCAGCTTGGAAGCAGGGTACCAAGAGACCCAGTACTTC.